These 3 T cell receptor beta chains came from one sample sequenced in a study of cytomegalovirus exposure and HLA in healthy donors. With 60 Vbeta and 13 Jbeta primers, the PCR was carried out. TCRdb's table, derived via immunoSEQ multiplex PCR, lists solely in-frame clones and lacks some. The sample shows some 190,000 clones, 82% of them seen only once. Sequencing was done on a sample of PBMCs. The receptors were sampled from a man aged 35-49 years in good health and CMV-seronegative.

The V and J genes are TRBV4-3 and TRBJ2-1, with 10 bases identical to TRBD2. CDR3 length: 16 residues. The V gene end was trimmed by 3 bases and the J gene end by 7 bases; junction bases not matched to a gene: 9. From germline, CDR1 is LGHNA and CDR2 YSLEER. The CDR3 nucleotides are TGCGCCAGCAGCCATTTTCTAGCGGGAGCGGAAAATGAGCAGTTCTTC. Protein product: CASSHFLAGAENEQFF.

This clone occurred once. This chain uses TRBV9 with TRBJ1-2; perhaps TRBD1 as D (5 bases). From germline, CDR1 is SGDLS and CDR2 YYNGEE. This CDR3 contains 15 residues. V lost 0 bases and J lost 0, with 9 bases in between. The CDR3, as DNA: TGTGCCAGCAGCGTAGTAACAGGAGCTAACTATGGCTACACCTTC. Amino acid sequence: CASSVVTGANYGYTF.

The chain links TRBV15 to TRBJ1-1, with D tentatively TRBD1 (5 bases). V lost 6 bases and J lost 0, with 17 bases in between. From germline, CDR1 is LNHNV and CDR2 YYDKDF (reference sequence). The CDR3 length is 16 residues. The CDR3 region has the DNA TGTGCCACCAGACGAACCCCTGGGGCAATGAACACTGAAGCTTTCTTT. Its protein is CATRRTPGAMNTEAFF. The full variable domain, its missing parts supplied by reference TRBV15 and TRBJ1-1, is DAMVIQNPRYQVTQFGKPVTLSCSQTLNHNVMYWYQQKSSQAPKLLFHYYDKDFNNEADTPDNFQSRRPNTSFCFLDIRSPGLGDTAMYLCATRRTPGAMNTEAFFGQGTRLTVV.